This TCR beta chain stems from a study of cytomegalovirus exposure and HLA in healthy donors. Turning to the study itself: A previous analysis identified 100 million to 120 million unique TCR beta sequences derived from some 200 million T cells. Overall study results and limits: Later analysis revealed greater clonal expansion in HLA-associated TCR beta chains than in equally common others. Listed as cytomegalovirus-associated were over 150 TCR beta chains.

This CDR3 spans 15 amino acids. Trimming took 3 bases from V and 4 from J; bases not matched to a gene: 3. Germline V gives CDR1 LNHDA, CDR2 SQIVND (reference sequence). This clone turned up a few times. What it binds is not known. PCR was performed using 60 Vbeta and 13 Jbeta primers. Sequencing was performed with immunoSEQ multiplex PCR; in TCRdb, only in-frame clones are kept and a portion is missing. The sample lists about 190,000 clones, just under 75% occurring once. Sequenced input: PBMCs. The chain joins TRBV19 to TRBJ2-1, with 10 bases identical to TRBD1. The TCR sequence derives from a man aged 25-45 years in good health and CMV-seropositive. The CDR3 nucleotides read TGTGCCAGTAGTATGGGGACAGGGGCTTACAATGAGCAGTTCTTC. It encodes CASSMGTGAYNEQFF.